This TCR beta chain was observed in a study of immune characterization of retroperitoneal liposarcoma. One entry per CDR3 protein, called by TCRdb with MiXCR from the PCR reads. The sample carries about 10,000 distinct CDR3 sequences, around 30% recorded once. This clonotype is termed medium-sized (0.01 to 0.1%). The receptor comes from a female donor with retroperitoneal liposarcoma. Sequencing was carried out using tumor tissue.

For the CDR3, the DNA is TGTGCCAGCAGGCTCGGGGGGGGGGCCAACGTCCTGACTTTC. Its protein is CASRLGGGANVLTF. The V and J genes are TRBV6-1 and TRBJ2-6, with 7 positions matching TRBD2. Germline trimming cut 6 bases from V and 4 bases from J; bases unmatched to any gene: 3. This CDR3 region has 14 residues. Germline values: CDR1 MNHNS, CDR2 SASEGT.